This T cell receptor (beta chain) was captured by sequencing in a study of blood T cell repertoires in COVID-19. Study information: Before being deemed recovered, Cohort 3 donors had two negative PCRs, clearance, or symptom resolution.

Germline trimming cut 6 bases from V and 5 bases from J; bases unmatched to any gene: 2. CDR3 size: 13 residues. Looked up from germline, CDR1 is SNHLY and CDR2 is FYNNEI. Profiling relied on immunoSEQ multiplex PCR, and the TCRdb table lists in-frame clones only, not all of them. The sample lists a few hundred thousand clones, around 89% occurring once. The chain couples TRBV2 to TRBJ2-1, with 9 nucleotides matching TRBD2. The receptor was derived from a woman aged 55-70 years in a cohort exposed to, infected with or recovered from COVID-19 (not recorded which). The specimen sequenced was PBMCs or T cells enriched from blood (not recorded which). CDR3 sequence reads: CASSKRGDNEQFF. CDR3 in DNA: TGTGCCAGCAGCAAGCGGGGGGACAATGAGCAGTTCTTC.